This paragraph covers one T cell receptor (beta chain) sequence. Its antigen remains unidentified. PCR primers comprised 60 Vbeta and 13 Jbeta primers. TCRdb's table, derived via immunoSEQ multiplex PCR, lists solely in-frame clones and lacks some. The sample shows approximately 67,000 clones, about 65% of them seen only once. The data belong to a study of cytomegalovirus exposure and HLA in healthy donors. Study-wide results and caveats: The authors assumed roughly uniform sequencing depth across donors for presence/absence analyses. As a later analysis showed, a missense DCLRE1C variant was linked to trimming of TCR beta V- and J-genes.

The V and J ends lost 0 bases and 1 base respectively, with 11 bases between them. Germline CDR1 SGDLS, CDR2 YYNGEE. This CDR3 has 15 residues. This chain links TRBV9 with TRBJ2-7; TRBD2 might be the D (6 bases). This TCR was sampled from a young woman in good health and CMV-seronegative. The specimen sequenced was PBMCs. The DNA for the CDR3 is TGTGCCAGCAGCGTAGGGGAGGCAGGGTCCTACGAGCAGTACTTC. Its translation: CASSVGEAGSYEQYF.